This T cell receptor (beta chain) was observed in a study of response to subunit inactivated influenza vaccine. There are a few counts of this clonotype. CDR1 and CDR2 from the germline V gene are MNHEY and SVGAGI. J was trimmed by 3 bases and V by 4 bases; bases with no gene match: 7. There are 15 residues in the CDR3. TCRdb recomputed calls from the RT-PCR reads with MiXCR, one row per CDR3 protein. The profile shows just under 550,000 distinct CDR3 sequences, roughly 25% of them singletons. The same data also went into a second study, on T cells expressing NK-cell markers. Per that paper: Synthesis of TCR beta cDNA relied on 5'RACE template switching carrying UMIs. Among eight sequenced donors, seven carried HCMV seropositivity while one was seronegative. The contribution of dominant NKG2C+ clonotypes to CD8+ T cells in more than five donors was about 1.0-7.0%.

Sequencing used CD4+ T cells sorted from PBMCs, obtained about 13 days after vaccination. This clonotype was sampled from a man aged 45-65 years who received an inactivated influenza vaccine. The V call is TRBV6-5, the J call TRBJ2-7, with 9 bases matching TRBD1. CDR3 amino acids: CASSSTGTGIYEQYF. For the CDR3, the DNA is TGTGCCAGCAGTTCTACCGGGACAGGGATCTACGAGCAGTACTTC.